This T cell receptor beta chain stems from a study of blood T cell repertoires in COVID-19. CDR3 size: 18 residues. Per germline, CDR1 SGHAT and CDR2 FQNNGV. V shed 3 bases and J shed 0 bases, with 21 bases lying between them. Profiling relied on immunoSEQ multiplex PCR, and the TCRdb table lists in-frame clones only, not all of them. Among tens of thousands of clones listed, roughly 90% were seen once. The rearrangement joins TRBV11-2 to TRBJ2-7, with TRBD2 as a possible D gene (6 bases). Sequencing was performed on peripheral blood. The sequence was collected from a man between 60 and 70 years old with acute or convalescent COVID-19. The CDR3 loop reads CASSFGWGWGGVSYEQYF. As DNA, the CDR3 is TGTGCCAGCAGCTTTGGATGGGGCTGGGGCGGGGTCTCCTACGAGCAGTACTTC.